This TCR beta chain was retrieved from a study of control samples from healthy donors and cancer patients. Profiled with immunoSEQ multiplex PCR; TCRdb holds only in-frame clones, not every one. The sample contains about 230,000 clones, around 80% of which appear only once. Sequenced sample: PBMCs. This sequence was found in a woman aged 60-75 years with lung cancer.

CDR3 sequence reads: CASSLLGGSSTGELFF. In nucleotides, the CDR3 is TGTGCCAGCAGCCTCCTGGGTGGGTCGAGCACCGGGGAGCTGTTTTTT. The chain is built from TRBV5-8 and TRBJ2-2; D remains unclear. Germline V gene lookup returns CDR1 SGHTS and CDR2 YDEGEE. V was trimmed by 4 bases and J by 4 bases, leaving 17 bases between them. The CDR3 has 16 amino acids.